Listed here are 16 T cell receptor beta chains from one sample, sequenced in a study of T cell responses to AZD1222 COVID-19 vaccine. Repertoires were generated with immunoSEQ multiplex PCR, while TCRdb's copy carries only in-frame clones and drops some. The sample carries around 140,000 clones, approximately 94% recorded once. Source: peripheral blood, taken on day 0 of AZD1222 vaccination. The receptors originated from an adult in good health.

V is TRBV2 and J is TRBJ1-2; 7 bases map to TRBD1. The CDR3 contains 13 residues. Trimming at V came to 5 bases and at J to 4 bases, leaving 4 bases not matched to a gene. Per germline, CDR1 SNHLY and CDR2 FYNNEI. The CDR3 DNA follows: TGTGCCAGCAGTTTACAGGGGCCCTATGGCTACACCTTC. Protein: CASSLQGPYGYTF.

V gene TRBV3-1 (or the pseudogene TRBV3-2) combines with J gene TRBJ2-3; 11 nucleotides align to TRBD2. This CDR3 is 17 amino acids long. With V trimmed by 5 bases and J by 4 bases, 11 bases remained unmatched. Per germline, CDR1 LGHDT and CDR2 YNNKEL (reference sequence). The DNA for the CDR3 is TGTGCCAGCAGCGACGATAGCGGGGGGGCGGTGGCAGATACGCAGTATTTT. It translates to CASSDDSGGAVADTQYF.

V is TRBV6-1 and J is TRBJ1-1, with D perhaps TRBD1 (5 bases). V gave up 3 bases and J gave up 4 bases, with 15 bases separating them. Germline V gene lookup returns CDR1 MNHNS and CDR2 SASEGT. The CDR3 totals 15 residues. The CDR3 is CASSENAGGTTEAFF. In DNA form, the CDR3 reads TGTGCCAGCAGTGAGAACGCGGGGGGGACCACTGAAGCTTTCTTT.

Written as DNA, the CDR3 is TGTGCCAGCAGCTTGGGCGGGACAGTTAGCTCCTACGAGCAGTACTTC. Translating gives CASSLGGTVSSYEQYF. The chain links TRBV11-3 to TRBJ2-7; D perhaps matches TRBD1 (7 bases). The V gene's germline CDR1 is SGHNT and CDR2 YENEEA. Trimming removed 3 bases at V and 0 bases at J, with 15 bases between. The CDR3 runs to 16 residues.

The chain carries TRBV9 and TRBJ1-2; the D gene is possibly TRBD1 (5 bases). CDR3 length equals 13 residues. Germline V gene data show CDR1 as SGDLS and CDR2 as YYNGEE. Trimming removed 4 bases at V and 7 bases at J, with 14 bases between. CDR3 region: CASSLTVSGGYTF. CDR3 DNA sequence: TGTGCCAGCAGCCTGACAGTCAGCGGTGGCTACACCTTC.

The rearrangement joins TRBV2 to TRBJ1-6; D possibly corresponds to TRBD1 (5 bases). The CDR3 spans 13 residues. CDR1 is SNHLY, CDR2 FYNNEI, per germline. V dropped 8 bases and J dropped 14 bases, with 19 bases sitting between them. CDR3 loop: CASRQFYGGTLHF. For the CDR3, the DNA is TGTGCCAGCCGACAGTTCTACGGAGGTACCCTCCACTTT.

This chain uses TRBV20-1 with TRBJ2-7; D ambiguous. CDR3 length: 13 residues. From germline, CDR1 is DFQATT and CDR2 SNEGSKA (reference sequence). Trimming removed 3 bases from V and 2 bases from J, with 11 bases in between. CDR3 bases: TGCAGTGCTAGTGTCGGACGGGCCTACGAGCAGTACTTC. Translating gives CSASVGRAYEQYF.

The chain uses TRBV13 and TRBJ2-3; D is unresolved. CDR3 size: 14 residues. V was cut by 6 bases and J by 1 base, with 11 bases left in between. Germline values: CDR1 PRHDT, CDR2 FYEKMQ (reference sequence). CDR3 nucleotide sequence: TGTGCCAGCAGTGAACCCCCCGGCACAGATACGCAGTATTTT. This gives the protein CASSEPPGTDTQYF.

The CDR3: CASSLEETQYF. The CDR3, as DNA: TGTGCCAGCAGCTTAGAAGAGACCCAGTACTTC. This chain joins TRBV11-2 and TRBJ2-5; D remains unclear. The CDR3 covers 11 residues. V lost 0 bases and J 4 bases, leaving 0 bases between the germline ends. Germline lookup yields CDR1 SGHAT and CDR2 FQNNGV.

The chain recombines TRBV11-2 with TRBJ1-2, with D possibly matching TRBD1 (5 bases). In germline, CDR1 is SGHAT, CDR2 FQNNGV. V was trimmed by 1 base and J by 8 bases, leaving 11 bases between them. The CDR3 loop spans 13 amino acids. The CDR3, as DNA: TGTGCCAGCAGCTTAGGGGGCATAGAAGGCTACACCTTC. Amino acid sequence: CASSLGGIEGYTF.

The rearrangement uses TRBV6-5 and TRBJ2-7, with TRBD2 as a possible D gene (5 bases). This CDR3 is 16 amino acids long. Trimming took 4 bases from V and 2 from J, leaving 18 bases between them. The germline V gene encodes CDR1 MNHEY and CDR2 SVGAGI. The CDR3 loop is CASSSLRDRGAYEQYF. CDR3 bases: TGTGCCAGCAGTTCACTCCGGGATCGGGGTGCCTACGAGCAGTACTTC.

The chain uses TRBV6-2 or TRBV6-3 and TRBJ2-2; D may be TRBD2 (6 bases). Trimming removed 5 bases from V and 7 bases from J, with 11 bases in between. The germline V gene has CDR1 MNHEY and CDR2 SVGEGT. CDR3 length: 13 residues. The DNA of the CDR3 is TGTGCCAGCAGTCCCACCGGGGGCGGGGAGCTGTTTTTT. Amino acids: CASSPTGGGELFF.

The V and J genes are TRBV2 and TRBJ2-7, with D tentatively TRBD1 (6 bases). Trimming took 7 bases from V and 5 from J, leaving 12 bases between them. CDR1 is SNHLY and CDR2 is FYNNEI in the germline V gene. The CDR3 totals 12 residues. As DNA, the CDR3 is TGTGCCAGCACCCTGGACAGCCACGAGCAGTACTTC. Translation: CASTLDSHEQYF. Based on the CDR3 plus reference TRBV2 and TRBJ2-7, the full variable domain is EPEVTQTPSHQVTQMGQEVILRCVPISNHLYFYWYRQILGQKVEFLVSFYNNEISEKSEIFDDQFSVERPDGSNFTLKIRSTKLEDSAMYFCASTLDSHEQYFGPGTRLTVT.

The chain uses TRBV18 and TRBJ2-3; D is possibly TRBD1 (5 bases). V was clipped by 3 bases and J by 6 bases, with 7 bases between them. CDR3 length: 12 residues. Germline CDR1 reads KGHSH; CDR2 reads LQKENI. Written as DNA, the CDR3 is TGTGCCAGCTCACCCAACAGGGATACGCAGTATTTT. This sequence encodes CASSPNRDTQYF.

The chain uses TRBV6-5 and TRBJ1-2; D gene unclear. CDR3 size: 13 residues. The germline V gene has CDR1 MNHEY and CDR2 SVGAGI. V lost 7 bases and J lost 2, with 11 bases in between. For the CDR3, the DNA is TGTGCCAGCAATAAGGACGGGAACTATGGCTACACCTTC. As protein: CASNKDGNYGYTF.

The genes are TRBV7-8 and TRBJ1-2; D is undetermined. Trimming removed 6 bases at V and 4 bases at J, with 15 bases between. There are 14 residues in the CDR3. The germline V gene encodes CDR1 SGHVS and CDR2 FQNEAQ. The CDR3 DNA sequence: TGTGCCAGCAGTATCGGAGACCGCGGCTATGGCTACACCTTC. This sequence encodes CASSIGDRGYGYTF.